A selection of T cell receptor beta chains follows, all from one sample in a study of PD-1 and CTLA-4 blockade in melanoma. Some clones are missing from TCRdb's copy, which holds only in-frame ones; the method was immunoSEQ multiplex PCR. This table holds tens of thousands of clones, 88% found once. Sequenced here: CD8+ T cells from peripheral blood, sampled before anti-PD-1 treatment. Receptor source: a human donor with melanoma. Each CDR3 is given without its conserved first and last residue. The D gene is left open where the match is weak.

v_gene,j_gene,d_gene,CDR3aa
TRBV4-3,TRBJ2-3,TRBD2,ASSQDWGGLAGSQDTQY
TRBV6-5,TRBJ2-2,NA,ASSYSPWDGELF
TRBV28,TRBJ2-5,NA,ASSKGRVQETPH
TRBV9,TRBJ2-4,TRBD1,ASSPTGTGVNQY
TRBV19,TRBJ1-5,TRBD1,ASSTVTGGSNQPQH
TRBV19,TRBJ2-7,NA,ASSIEPSYEQY
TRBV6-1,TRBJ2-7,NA,ASSEWILTSRGDEQY
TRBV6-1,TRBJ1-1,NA,ASSENTEAF
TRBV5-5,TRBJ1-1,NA,ASSLGGIMNTEAF
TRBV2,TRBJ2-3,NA,ASAGKYTDTQY
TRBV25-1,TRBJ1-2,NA,ASSEWETAFYGYT
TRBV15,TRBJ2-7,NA,ATSTPTFSYEQY
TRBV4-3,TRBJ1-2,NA,ASSQDSSGYKGYT
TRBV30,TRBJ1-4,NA,AWSVIWEGDEKLF
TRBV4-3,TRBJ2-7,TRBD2,ASSHQAGGPGEQY
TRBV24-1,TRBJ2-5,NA,ATSDLRAQETQY
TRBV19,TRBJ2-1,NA,ASSIAAAGGTEQF
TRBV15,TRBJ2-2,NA,ATSRERSGELF
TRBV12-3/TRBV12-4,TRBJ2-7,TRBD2,ASSPGGYEQY
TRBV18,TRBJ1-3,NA,ASAGISGNTIY
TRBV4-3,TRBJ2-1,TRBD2,ASSTRDGEGYNEQF
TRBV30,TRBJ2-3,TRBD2,AWSLAGGPGDTQY
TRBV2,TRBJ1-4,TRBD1,ASSEQAGGSEKLF